This T cell receptor beta chain comes out of a study of breast tumors, draining lymph nodes, adjacent tissues. Study-wide points: The data were judged consistent with most tumor T cells coming from lymph node and expanding in tumor. Tumors had less TCR diversity than lymph nodes, more than nontumor tissue. Compared with basal-like, luminal-like tumors shared significantly more repertoire with nontumor tissue.

A word on this clonotype: Its antigen is currently unknown. Its ends do not fully match the called genes, so a read error is possible.

Germline V gene sequence: CDR1 SGHTA, CDR2 FQGTGA. The CDR3 runs to 15 residues. TCRdb fed the multiplex PCR reads into MiXCR, producing one record per CDR3 protein. Among about 180,000 distinct CDR3 sequences listed, around 33% were seen once. Axillary draining lymph nodes of breast cancer patients supplied the node samples. The rearrangement joins TRBV7-3 to TRBJ2-2; possibly TRBD1 or TRBD2 for D (5 bases each). The specimen was axillary lymph node tissue. The source is a female donor with breast cancer. Some clones in this sample may be carry-over from other donors' samples. For the CDR3, the DNA is TGTGCCAGCAGCTCACTAGGCAGGGCCACCGGGGAGCTGATTTTT. This gives the protein CASSSLGRATGELIF.